These 22 T cell receptor beta chains share one sample of origin, sequenced in a study of blood T cell repertoires in COVID-19. Generated by immunoSEQ multiplex PCR, the TCRdb table keeps only in-frame clones and is missing some. The repertoire holds about 82,000 clones, with around 80% as singletons. Sequenced: peripheral blood. The receptors were sampled from a woman aged 55-70 years with acute or convalescent COVID-19.

The V gene is TRBV3-1 (or the pseudogene TRBV3-2), the J gene TRBJ1-2; 9 bases align to TRBD1. V lost 6 bases and J lost 4; bases outside the gene matches: 9. CDR3 length equals 15 residues. The germline V gene has CDR1 LGHDT and CDR2 YNNKEL (reference sequence). Here the CDR3 DNA reads TGTGCCAGCAGACCCCGGGACAGGGAAACCTATGGCTACACCTTC. Protein sequence: CASRPRDRETYGYTF.

Comments on this clone: Distinct nucleotide sequences in the sample also encode this CDR3. This CDR3 is CSARAGDTQYF. The DNA for the CDR3 is TGCAGTGCTAGGGCAGGAGATACGCAGTATTTT. The genes are TRBV20-1 and TRBJ2-3; D is undetermined. CDR1 is DFQATT and CDR2 is SNEGSKA in the germline V gene (reference sequence). This CDR3 is built from 11 residues. Deletions cut 3 bases from V and 5 bases from J, with 6 bases between.

The chain joins TRBV5-5 to TRBJ2-3; D unresolved. Trimming took off 3 bases at V and 6 bases at J, with 8 bases between the two ends. CDR1 and CDR2 from the germline V gene are SGHKS and YYEKEE (reference sequence). This CDR3 contains 12 residues. The CDR3 DNA is TGTGCCAGCAGCTCAGGTGGTGATACGCAGTATTTT. This codes for CASSSGGDTQYF.

The rearrangement uses TRBV19 and TRBJ1-5, with 10 bases matching TRBD1. Germline assignment: CDR1 LNHDA and CDR2 SQIVND (reference sequence). J was trimmed by 1 base and V by 4 bases; bases with no gene match: 4. The CDR3 runs to 16 residues. CDR3 in DNA: TGTGCCAGTAGTAGCCGGGACAGGGGAAGCAATCAGCCCCAGCATTTT. Its protein is CASSSRDRGSNQPQHF.

The V call is TRBV18, the J call TRBJ1-5; D remains ambiguous. The germline V gene has CDR1 KGHSH and CDR2 LQKENI. There are 15 residues in the CDR3. Deletions cut 3 bases from V and 1 base from J, with 10 bases between. The CDR3 DNA reads TGTGCCAGCTCACCCCCGGGTACAAGCAATCAGCCCCAGCATTTT. This codes for CASSPPGTSNQPQHF.

A few counts support this clone. V gene TRBV28 combines with J gene TRBJ1-2; D is perhaps TRBD1 (6 bases). With 3 bases removed from V and 4 bases from J, the gap between germline ends came to 6 bases. Germline assignment: CDR1 MDHEN and CDR2 SYDVKM. There are 12 residues in the CDR3. In DNA form, the CDR3 reads TGTGCCAGCAGTTTGGACAGCTATGGCTACACCTTC. Translating gives CASSLDSYGYTF.

The chain links TRBV7-2 to TRBJ2-7; a possible D gene is TRBD1 (6 bases). Trimming pared 2 bases from V and 3 bases from J, leaving 11 bases between. Germline V gene sequence: CDR1 SGHTA, CDR2 FQGNSA. This CDR3 region has 14 residues. The CDR3 DNA reads TGTGCCAGCAGCTTAAACAGGGCGGTCTACGAGCAGTACTTC. It translates to CASSLNRAVYEQYF.

Only a few counts were recorded for this clone. The chain couples TRBV7-2 to TRBJ1-1; D is ambiguous. The germline gives CDR1 SGHTA, CDR2 FQGNSA. This CDR3 is built from 15 residues. V lost 5 bases and J lost 2, with 15 bases in between. In DNA, the CDR3 is TGTGCCAGCAGCGCATGGAGATCACAAAACACTGAAGCTTTCTTT. Amino acids: CASSAWRSQNTEAFF.

This clone appeared a single time. The chain joins TRBV5-1 to TRBJ2-7, with 8 bases fitting TRBD1. CDR1 and CDR2 (germline): SGHRS, YFSETQ. J was trimmed by 4 bases and V by 2 bases; bases with no gene match: 8. The CDR3 length is 15 residues. CDR3 amino acids: CASSFTGQEFYEQYF. The CDR3 nucleotides are TGCGCCAGCAGCTTCACGGGACAGGAGTTTTACGAGCAGTACTTC.

The chain combines TRBV6-5 with TRBJ1-2, with D maybe TRBD1 (6 bases). The length of the CDR3 is 15 residues. Deletions cut 6 bases from V and 2 bases from J, with 16 bases between. CDR1 and CDR2 from the germline V gene are MNHEY and SVGAGI. CDR3 nucleotides: TGTGCCAGCAGACCCTACAGGGATGGGAACTATGGCTACACCTTC. Protein product: CASRPYRDGNYGYTF.

This rearrangement joins TRBV28 to TRBJ1-3; TRBD1 agrees at 7 bases. The germline V gene has CDR1 MDHEN and CDR2 SYDVKM. The V segment lost 5 bases and the J segment 4 bases; nucleotides outside the gene matches: 5. The CDR3 totals 14 residues. CDR3 DNA sequence: TGTGCCAGCAGTACTAAACAGGGGGGAAACACCATATATTTT. Translating gives CASSTKQGGNTIYF. The variable domain in full, completed from reference TRBV28 and TRBJ1-3, reads DVKVTQSSRYLVKRTGEKVFLECVQDMDHENMFWYRQDPGLGLRLIYFSYDVKMKEKGDIPEGYSVSREKKERFSLILESASTNQTSMYLCASSTKQGGNTIYFGEGSWLTVV.

The CDR3 is CASTNRGLTRLQETQYF. CDR3 nucleotides: TGCGCCAGCACAAACCGAGGCCTCACTCGTCTCCAAGAGACCCAGTACTTC. The chain couples TRBV5-1 to TRBJ2-5; D is uncertain. Germline loops: CDR1 SGHRS, CDR2 YFSETQ. The CDR3 has 17 amino acids. V was shortened by 6 bases and J by 1 base, with 22 bases between the two germline ends.

This sequence joins TRBV11-3 and TRBJ1-1; TRBD1 is a possible D gene (6 bases). Germline values: CDR1 SGHNT, CDR2 YENEEA. The CDR3 length is 15 residues. V was cut by 1 base and J by 4 bases, with 13 bases left in between. The CDR3 region is CASSLGAGDGTEAFF. CDR3 coding DNA: TGTGCCAGCAGCTTAGGGGCAGGGGATGGCACTGAAGCTTTCTTT.

The chain links TRBV5-1 to TRBJ2-5; D might be TRBD1 (5 bases). The V gene lost 0 bases and the J gene lost 2 bases, with 5 bases spanning the gap. CDR1 SGHRS and CDR2 YFSETQ come from the germline V gene. CDR3 length: 13 amino acids. CDR3 sequence: CASSLDRQETQYF. DNA for the CDR3: TGCGCCAGCAGCTTGGACAGGCAAGAGACCCAGTACTTC.

The V and J genes are TRBV28 and TRBJ1-1, with a weak D call TRBD1 (5 bases). Germline CDR1 reads MDHEN; CDR2 reads SYDVKM. The ends were cut back, 4 bases at V and 0 bases at J, with 15 bases in the middle. The CDR3 is made up of 16 amino acids. In DNA, the CDR3 is TGTGCCAGCAGTTCTCCTTGGACATCCATGAACACTGAAGCTTTCTTT. Residues: CASSSPWTSMNTEAFF.

The CDR3 region is CASSGHSGRYTGELFF. Here the CDR3 DNA reads TGTGCCAGCAGCGGTCATAGCGGGAGGTACACCGGGGAGCTGTTTTTT. The chain combines TRBV9 with TRBJ2-2; 10 bases align to TRBD2. The CDR3 is made up of 16 amino acids. Unmatched junction bases numbered 5, after V lost 3 bases and J lost 3 bases. CDR1 is SGDLS, CDR2 YYNGEE, per germline.

In its sample, this clone was seen a few times. The chain joins TRBV27 to TRBJ1-6; perhaps TRBD1 as D (6 bases). Germline V gives CDR1 MNHEY, CDR2 SMNVEV (reference sequence). This CDR3 comprises 15 residues. The ends were cut back, 2 bases at V and 10 bases at J, with 15 bases in the middle. In DNA form, the CDR3 reads TGTGCCAGCAGTTTACTAAACAGGGTTGGATCACCCCTCCACTTT. Residues: CASSLLNRVGSPLHF.

The V and J genes are TRBV18 and TRBJ1-4; 11 nucleotides line up with TRBD1. CDR1 and CDR2 (germline): KGHSH, LQKENI. Losses at the gene ends were 2 bases for V and 0 bases for J; bases not matched to a gene: 2. This CDR3 region has 17 residues. Here the CDR3 reads CASSPVGQGATNEKLFF. In DNA, the CDR3 is TGTGCCAGCTCACCAGTGGGACAGGGGGCAACTAATGAAAAACTGTTTTTT.

The rearrangement uses TRBV7-2 and TRBJ1-5; weak D call: TRBD1 (6 bases). Germline V gives CDR1 SGHTA, CDR2 FQGNSA. The CDR3 is made up of 16 amino acids. The V end was cut by 1 base, the J end by 9 bases, with 19 bases between. The CDR3: CASSLVGSGGGSPQHF. CDR3 bases: TGTGCCAGCAGCTTAGTAGGGTCGGGGGGCGGATCGCCCCAGCATTTT.

This clone was seen a few times. The chain carries TRBV2 and TRBJ2-7; D not resolved. The length of the CDR3 is 10 residues. V was pared by 7 bases and J by 3 bases, with 4 bases between. Germline V lookup: CDR1 SNHLY, CDR2 FYNNEI. CDR3 sequence (DNA): TGTGCCAGCAACGGCTACGAGCAGTACTTC. It codes for CASNGYEQYF.

The chain employs TRBV24-1 and TRBJ2-3; TRBD2 matches at 8 bases. V was pared by 4 bases and J by 0 bases, with 8 bases of the junction left unmatched. CDR3 size: 17 residues. Germline V lookup: CDR1 KGHDR, CDR2 SFDVKD. CDR3 nucleotide sequence: TGTGCCACCAGTGACCCGGGACGGGGGGGGAGCACAGATACGCAGTATTTT. It yields the protein CATSDPGRGGSTDTQYF.

This CDR3 is CASSWGTSGGPLYNEQFF. The CDR3 nucleotides read TGTGCCAGCAGTTGGGGGACTAGCGGGGGCCCCCTTTACAATGAGCAGTTCTTC. The rearrangement links TRBV27 to TRBJ2-1, with TRBD2 identical over 14 bases. V lost 4 bases, J lost 4 bases, and 9 bases stayed unmatched. The CDR3 totals 18 residues. In germline, CDR1 is MNHEY, CDR2 SMNVEV (reference sequence).